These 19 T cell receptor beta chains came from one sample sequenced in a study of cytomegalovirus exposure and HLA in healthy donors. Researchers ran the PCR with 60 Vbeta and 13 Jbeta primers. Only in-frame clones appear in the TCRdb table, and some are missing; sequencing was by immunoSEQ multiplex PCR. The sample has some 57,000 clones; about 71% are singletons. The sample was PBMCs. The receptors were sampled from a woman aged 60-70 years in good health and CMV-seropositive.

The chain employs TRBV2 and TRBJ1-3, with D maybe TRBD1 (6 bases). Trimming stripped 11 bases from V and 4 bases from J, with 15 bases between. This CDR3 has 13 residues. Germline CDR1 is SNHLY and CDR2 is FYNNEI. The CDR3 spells CAEGGGEGNTIYF. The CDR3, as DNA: TGTGCCGAGGGGGGGGGCGAGGGAAACACCATATATTTT.

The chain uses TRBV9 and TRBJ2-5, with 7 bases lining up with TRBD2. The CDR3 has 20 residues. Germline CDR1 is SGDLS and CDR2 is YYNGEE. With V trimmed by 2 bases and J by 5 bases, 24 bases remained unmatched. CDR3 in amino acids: CASSVDAVGARGSWGETQYF. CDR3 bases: TGTGCCAGCAGCGTGGATGCGGTCGGTGCGCGGGGGTCATGGGGGGAGACCCAGTACTTC.

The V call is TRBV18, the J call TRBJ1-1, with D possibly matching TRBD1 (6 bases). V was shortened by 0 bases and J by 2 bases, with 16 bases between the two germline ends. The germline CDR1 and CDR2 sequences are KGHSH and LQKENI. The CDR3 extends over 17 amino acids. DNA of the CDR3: TGTGCCAGCTCACCACCGGTCGGTCAGGGGCCCAACACTGAAGCTTTCTTT. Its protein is CASSPPVGQGPNTEAFF.

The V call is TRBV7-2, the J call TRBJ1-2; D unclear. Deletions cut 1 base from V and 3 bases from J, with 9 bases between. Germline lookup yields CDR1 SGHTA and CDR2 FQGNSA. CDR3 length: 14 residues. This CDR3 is CASSLGLDYYGYTF. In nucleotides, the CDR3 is TGTGCCAGCAGCTTAGGATTAGACTACTATGGCTACACCTTC.

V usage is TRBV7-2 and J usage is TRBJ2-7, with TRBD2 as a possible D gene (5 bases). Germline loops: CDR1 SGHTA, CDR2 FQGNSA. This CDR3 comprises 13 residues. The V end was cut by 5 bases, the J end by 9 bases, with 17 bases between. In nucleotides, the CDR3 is TGTGCCAGCAGCACCACCAACCGTGCGGGGCAGTACTTC. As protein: CASSTTNRAGQYF.

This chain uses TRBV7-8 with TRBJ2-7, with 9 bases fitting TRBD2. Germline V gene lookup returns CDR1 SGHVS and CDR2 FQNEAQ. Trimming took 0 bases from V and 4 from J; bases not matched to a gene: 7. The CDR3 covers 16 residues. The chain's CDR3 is CASSLAAGGPTYEQYF. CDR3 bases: TGTGCCAGCAGCTTAGCCGCGGGGGGGCCGACTTACGAGCAGTACTTC. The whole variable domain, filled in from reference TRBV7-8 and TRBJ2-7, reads GAGVSQSPRYKVAKRGQDVALRCDPISGHVSLFWYQQALGQGPEFLTYFQNEAQLDKSGLPSDRFFAERPEGSVSTLKIQRTQQEDSAVYLCASSLAAGGPTYEQYFGPGTRLTVT.

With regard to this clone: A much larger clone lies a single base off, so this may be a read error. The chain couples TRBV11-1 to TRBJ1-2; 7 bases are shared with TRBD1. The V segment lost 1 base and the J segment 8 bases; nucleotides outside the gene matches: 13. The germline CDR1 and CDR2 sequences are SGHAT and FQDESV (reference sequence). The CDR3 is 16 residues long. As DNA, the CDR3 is TGTGCCAGCAGCTTAGGTTCTTGGACAGGAGGGCGGGGCTACACCTTC. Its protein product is CASSLGSWTGGRGYTF. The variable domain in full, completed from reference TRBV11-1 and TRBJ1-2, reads EAEVAQSPRYKITEKSQAVAFWCDPISGHATLYWYRQILGQGPELLVQFQDESVVDDSQLPKDRFSAERLKGVDSTLKIQPAELGDSAMYLCASSLGSWTGGRGYTFGSGTRLTVV.

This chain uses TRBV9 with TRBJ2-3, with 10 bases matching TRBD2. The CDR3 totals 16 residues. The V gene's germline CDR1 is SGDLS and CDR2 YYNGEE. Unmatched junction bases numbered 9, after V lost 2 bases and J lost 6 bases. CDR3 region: CASSVASGGTWDTQYF. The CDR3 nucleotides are TGTGCCAGCAGCGTTGCTAGCGGGGGTACTTGGGATACGCAGTATTTT.

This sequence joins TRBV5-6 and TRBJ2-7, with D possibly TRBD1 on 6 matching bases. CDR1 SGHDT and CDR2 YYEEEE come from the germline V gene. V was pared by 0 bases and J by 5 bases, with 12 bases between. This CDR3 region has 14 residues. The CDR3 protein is CASSLVGARNEQYF. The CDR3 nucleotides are TGTGCCAGCAGCTTGGTGGGGGCGCGGAACGAGCAGTACTTC.

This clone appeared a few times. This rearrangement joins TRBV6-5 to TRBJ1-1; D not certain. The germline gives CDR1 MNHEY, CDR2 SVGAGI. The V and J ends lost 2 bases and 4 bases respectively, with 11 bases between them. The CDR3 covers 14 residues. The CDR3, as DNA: TGTGCCAGCAGTTACGCACCGGGAGGCACTGAAGCTTTCTTT. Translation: CASSYAPGGTEAFF.

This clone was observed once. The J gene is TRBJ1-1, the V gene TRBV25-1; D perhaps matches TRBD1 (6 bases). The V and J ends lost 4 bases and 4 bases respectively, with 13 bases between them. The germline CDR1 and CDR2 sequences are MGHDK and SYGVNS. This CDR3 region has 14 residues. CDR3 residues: CASSVTGRVTEAFF. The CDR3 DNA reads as TGTGCCAGCAGTGTAACAGGGAGGGTCACTGAAGCTTTCTTT.

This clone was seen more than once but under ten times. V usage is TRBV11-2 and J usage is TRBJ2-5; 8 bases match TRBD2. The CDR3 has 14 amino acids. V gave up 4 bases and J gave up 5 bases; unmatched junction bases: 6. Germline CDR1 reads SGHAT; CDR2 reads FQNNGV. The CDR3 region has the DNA TGTGCCAGCAGCTCTAGCGGGTCGTCGGAGACCCAGTACTTC. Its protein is CASSSSGSSETQYF.

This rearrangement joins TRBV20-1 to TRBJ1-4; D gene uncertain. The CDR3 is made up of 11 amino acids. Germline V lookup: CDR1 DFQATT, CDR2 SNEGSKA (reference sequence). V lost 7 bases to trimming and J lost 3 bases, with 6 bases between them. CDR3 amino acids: CSGAANEKLFF. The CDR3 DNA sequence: TGCAGTGGGGCAGCTAATGAAAAACTGTTTTTT.

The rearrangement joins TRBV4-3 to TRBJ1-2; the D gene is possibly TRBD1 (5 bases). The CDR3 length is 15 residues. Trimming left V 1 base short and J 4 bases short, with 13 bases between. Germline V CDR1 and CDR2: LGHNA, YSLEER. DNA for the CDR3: TGCGCCAGCAGCCAAGGAGACAGCTTACTCTATGGCTACACCTTC. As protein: CASSQGDSLLYGYTF.

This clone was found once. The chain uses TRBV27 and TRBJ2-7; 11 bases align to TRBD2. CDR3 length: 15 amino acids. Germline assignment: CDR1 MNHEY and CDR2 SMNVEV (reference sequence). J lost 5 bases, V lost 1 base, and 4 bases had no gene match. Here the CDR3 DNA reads TGTGCCAGCAGTTTATGGGGACTAGCGGCTGACGAGCAGTACTTC. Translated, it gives CASSLWGLAADEQYF.

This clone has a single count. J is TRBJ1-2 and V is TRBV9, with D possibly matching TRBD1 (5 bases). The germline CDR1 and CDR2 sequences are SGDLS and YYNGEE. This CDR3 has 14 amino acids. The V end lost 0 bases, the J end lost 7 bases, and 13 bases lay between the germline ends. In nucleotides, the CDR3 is TGTGCCAGCAGCGTAGAATATCTAGGGGTTGGCTACACCTTC. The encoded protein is CASSVEYLGVGYTF.

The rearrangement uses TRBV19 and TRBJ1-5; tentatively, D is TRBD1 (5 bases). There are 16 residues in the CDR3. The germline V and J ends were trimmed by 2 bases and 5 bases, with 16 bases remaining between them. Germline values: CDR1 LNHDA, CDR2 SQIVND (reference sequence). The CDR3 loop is CASSINPGIIDQPQHF. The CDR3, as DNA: TGTGCCAGTAGTATAAACCCAGGGATTATTGATCAGCCCCAGCATTTT.

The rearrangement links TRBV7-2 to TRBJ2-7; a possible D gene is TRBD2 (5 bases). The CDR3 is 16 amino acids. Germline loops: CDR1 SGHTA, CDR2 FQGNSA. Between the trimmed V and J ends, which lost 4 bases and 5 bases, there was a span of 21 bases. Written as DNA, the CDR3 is TGTGCCAGCAGCTCGAGGACTTTTAAGTTCGTTAACGAGCAGTACTTC. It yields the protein CASSSRTFKFVNEQYF.

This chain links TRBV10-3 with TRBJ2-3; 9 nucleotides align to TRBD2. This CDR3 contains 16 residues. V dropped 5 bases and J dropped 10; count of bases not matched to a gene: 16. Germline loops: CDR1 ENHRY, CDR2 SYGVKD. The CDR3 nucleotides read TGTGCCATCAGTACCCTAGGAGCGGGGGGTACCGACGCGCAGTATTTT. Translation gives CAISTLGAGGTDAQYF.